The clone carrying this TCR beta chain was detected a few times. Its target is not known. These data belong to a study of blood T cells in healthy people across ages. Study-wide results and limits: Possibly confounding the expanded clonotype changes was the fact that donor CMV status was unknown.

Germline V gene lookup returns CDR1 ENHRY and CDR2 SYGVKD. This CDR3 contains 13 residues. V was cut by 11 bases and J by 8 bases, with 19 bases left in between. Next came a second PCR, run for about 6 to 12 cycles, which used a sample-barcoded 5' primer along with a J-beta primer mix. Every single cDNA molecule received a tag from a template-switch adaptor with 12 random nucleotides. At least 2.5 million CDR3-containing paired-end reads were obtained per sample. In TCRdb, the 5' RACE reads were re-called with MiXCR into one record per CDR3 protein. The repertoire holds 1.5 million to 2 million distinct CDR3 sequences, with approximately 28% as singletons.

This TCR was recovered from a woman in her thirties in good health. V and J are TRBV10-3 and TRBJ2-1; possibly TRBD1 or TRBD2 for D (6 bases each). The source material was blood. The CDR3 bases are TGTGCCTCTGGGGGGCGGGAAAAGGATGAGCAGTTCTTC. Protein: CASGGREKDEQFF.